This is a list of T cell receptor beta chains from one sample in a study of OX40 agonist ivuxolimab in advanced cancers. Measured with immunoSEQ multiplex PCR; TCRdb has only the in-frame clones, and not every one. This sample carries some 57,000 clones, around four fifths of them seen once, and the ten largest clones take 3.9%. The sequencing used CD4+ or CD8+ T cells sorted from blood, collected in a trial of the OX40 agonist ivuxolimab. Receptors were obtained from an adult with an advanced solid tumor such as melanoma, head and neck, liver or kidney cancer. The CDR3 runs from the conserved cysteine through the conserved F or W. D genes are given only for firm matches. Rows may omit the clone size; those that give it use once, few, many or a size class.

>-|TRBV5-1|18|TRBJ1-6|TRBD1
TGCGCCAGCAGCTTCGGGACAGGGGCCCCTTTGATTAATTCACCCCTCCACTTT
CASSFGTGAPLINSPLHF
>-|TRBV19|15|TRBJ2-7|-
TGTGCCAGTAGACGGTCTAGGGACCCCTCCTACGAGCAGTACTTC
CASRRSRDPSYEQYF
>-|TRBV6-6|13|TRBJ1-6|-
TGTGCCAGCATACCGACAGCCAATTCACCCCTCCACTTT
CASIPTANSPLHF
>-|TRBV6-5|14|TRBJ1-2|TRBD1
TGTGCCAGCAGCTATCTCCGGGACAGCCATGGCTACACCTTC
CASSYLRDSHGYTF
>-|TRBV11-2|17|TRBJ2-3|-
TGTGCCAGCAGCTTAGGTCACGAGGGCGGGTTAACAGATACGCAGTATTTT
CASSLGHEGGLTDTQYF
>-|TRBV19|13|TRBJ1-2|TRBD1
TGTGCCAGTAGTTCTGACAGGGTCGCTCGCTACACCTTC
CASSSDRVARYTF
>-|TRBV11-3|13|TRBJ2-2|-
TGTGCCAGCAGCCGAAAGTCTACCGGGGAGCTGTTTTTT
CASSRKSTGELFF
>once|TRBV7-2|14|TRBJ2-4|-
TGTGCCAGCAGCTCCGGAGGCCAGGGGAACATTCAGTACTTC
CASSSGGQGNIQYF
>-|TRBV7-9|16|TRBJ2-7|-
TGTGCCAGCAGCTCCCTACAGGGAGGGAGCTCCTACGAGCAGTACTTC
CASSSLQGGSSYEQYF
>-|TRBV5-5|12|TRBJ2-7|-
TGTGCCAGCAGCTTGGAGTGGTACGAGCAGTACTTC
CASSLEWYEQYF
>-|TRBV28|15|TRBJ1-6|TRBD1
TGTGCCAGCAGTTGGGGGACAGACCGAAATTCACCCCTCCACTTT
CASSWGTDRNSPLHF
>-|TRBV6-1|15|TRBJ1-4|-
TGTGCCAGCAGTGTCTGGGGGACAACTAATGAAAAACTGTTTTTT
CASSVWGTTNEKLFF
>-|TRBV6-1|14|TRBJ2-1|TRBD1
TGTGCCAGCAGGGCCGTAGGGGGCAGCAATGAGCAGTTCTTC
CASRAVGGSNEQFF
>-|TRBV21-1|15|TRBJ2-7|-
TGTGCCAGCAGCAAAGCTGGCAGGGGAGGATACGAGCAGTACTTC
CASSKAGRGGYEQYF
>few|TRBV28|14|TRBJ1-5|-
TGTGCCAGCCTCCCCCCGGTTAGCAATCAGCCCCAGCATTTT
CASLPPVSNQPQHF
>-|TRBV14|16|TRBJ2-2|TRBD2
TGTGCCAGCAGCCTATCTAGCGGGGGGGCCGCCGGGGAGCTGTTTTTT
CASSLSSGGAAGELFF
>-|TRBV6-5|11|TRBJ2-5|TRBD1
TGTGCCAGCAGCGAACTCGTGGGACAGAACTTC
CASSELVGQNF
>-|TRBV27|15|TRBJ2-5|TRBD1
TGTGCCAGCAGTCTCGGGGGGACAGGGTACGAGACCCAGTACTTC
CASSLGGTGYETQYF